Listed below are T cell receptor beta chains from one sample, sequenced in a study of cytotoxic CD8 clonotypes in ibrutinib-treated CLL. Measured with immunoSEQ multiplex PCR; TCRdb has only the in-frame clones, and not every one. Of tens of thousands of clones listed, approximately 48% are singletons. The specimen comprised PBMCs, sampled before ibrutinib treatment. These receptors were obtained from a human donor with chronic lymphocytic leukemia. Each CDR3 is given with its conserved first and last residue. Fields, in order: V gene, clone size, J gene, D gene, CDR3 DNA, CDR3 protein. A D gene is named only where the DNA matches it firmly. Size is stated for part of the rows, as once, few or many counts, or as a class when the clone is expanded.

TRBV13	NA	TRBJ1-6	NA	TGTGCCAGCAGCTTAGGACAGGGTCTGGCACCCCTCCACTTT	CASSLGQGLAPLHF
TRBV29-1	few	TRBJ1-1	NA	TGCAGCGTTGCGGGCGGGAGAGGGAACACTGAAGCTTTCTTT	CSVAGGRGNTEAFF
TRBV7-3	NA	TRBJ2-7	TRBD1	TGTGCCAGCAGCTCAACAGGGGGCAGCTACGAGCAGTACTTC	CASSSTGGSYEQYF
TRBV5-6	NA	TRBJ2-7	NA	TGTGCCAGCAGCTTAATCAGGGATGATAGCGAGCAGTACTTC	CASSLIRDDSEQYF
TRBV5-1	NA	TRBJ2-3	TRBD2	TGCGCCAGCAGCTTGGGACGGGGGGTCACAGATACGCAGTATTTT	CASSLGRGVTDTQYF
TRBV6-1	few	TRBJ1-2	NA	TGTGCCAGCAGCGAAAGGGACTATGGCTACACCTTC	CASSERDYGYTF
TRBV28	NA	TRBJ1-2	NA	TGTGCCAGCAGGCCCCTTAGTGGCTACACCTTC	CASRPLSGYTF
TRBV5-1	NA	TRBJ1-1	NA	TGCGCCAGCAGTTTTTATCATCCGGGCGGAATTAACACTGAAGCTTTCTTT	CASSFYHPGGINTEAFF
TRBV28	few	TRBJ1-6	TRBD1	TGTGCCAGCAGTGGGGGACAGAATAATTCACCCCTCCACTTT	CASSGGQNNSPLHF
TRBV18	medium-sized	TRBJ1-1	NA	TGTGCCAGCTCACCACAGGGGGGGACTGAAGCTTTCTTT	CASSPQGGTEAFF
TRBV10-1	NA	TRBJ1-2	NA	TGCGCCAGCTTCCTCAGGGCCAACTATGGCTACACCTTC	CASFLRANYGYTF
TRBV27	NA	TRBJ1-6	NA	TGTGCCAGCAGTTCAGGACCTTATTCACCCCTCCACTTT	CASSSGPYSPLHF
TRBV27	few	TRBJ1-1	NA	TGTGCCAGCAGTCCGCAGGGGAACACTGAAGCTTTCTTT	CASSPQGNTEAFF
TRBV7-6	NA	TRBJ2-7	TRBD1	TGTGCCAGCAGCCCCGAGGTACAGGGGGGCACCTACGAGCAGTACTTC	CASSPEVQGGTYEQYF
TRBV7-9	few	TRBJ1-1	NA	TGTGCCAGCAGCTGGTTGGGGTCGAGAGGGATGAACACTGAAGCTTTCTTT	CASSWLGSRGMNTEAFF
TRBV5-1	NA	TRBJ1-4	TRBD1	TGCGCCAGCAGCCAGAGACAGGGGTTAAGGGAAAAACTGTTTTTT	CASSQRQGLREKLFF
TRBV9	NA	TRBJ1-1	TRBD1	TGTGCCAGCAGCTCAGACCAGGGGGGCACCACTGAAGCTTTCTTT	CASSSDQGGTTEAFF
TRBV27	NA	TRBJ1-2	NA	TGTGCCAGCAGAACCAGGGTTGGCTATGGCTACACCTTC	CASRTRVGYGYTF
TRBV5-1	NA	TRBJ2-1	NA	TGCGCCAGCCGATTCCGGAGCTCCTACAATGAGCAGTTCTTC	CASRFRSSYNEQFF
TRBV18	few	TRBJ1-2	NA	TGTGCCAGCTCAACTGGTTCGGGGTTTAGTGATGGCTACACCTTC	CASSTGSGFSDGYTF
TRBV5-1	NA	TRBJ2-1	TRBD2	TGCGCCAGCAGCTTGGCTGGGGGGGGTAGTTTTCCGTTCTTC	CASSLAGGGSFPFF
TRBV27	NA	TRBJ2-6	NA	TGTGCCAGCAGTTCCCAGGGGGGTTTATCTGGGGCCAACGTCCTGACTTTC	CASSSQGGLSGANVLTF
TRBV6-4	few	TRBJ1-6	TRBD1	TGTGCCAGCAGTGTTGACAGGGGATCACCCCTCCACTTT	CASSVDRGSPLHF
TRBV7-3	NA	TRBJ1-5	NA	TGTGCCAGCAGCTTAACAGGACAGATGGGTCAGCCCCAGCATTTT	CASSLTGQMGQPQHF
TRBV6-5	NA	TRBJ2-5	NA	TGTGCCAGCAGTTACATGGGAAACCGCCAAGAGACCCAGTACTTC	CASSYMGNRQETQYF
TRBV11-2	few	TRBJ2-3	TRBD2	TGTGCCAGCAGCTTACTACCTAGCGGGCAGTTTCCGGATACGCAGTATTTT	CASSLLPSGQFPDTQYF
TRBV5-1	NA	TRBJ2-5	TRBD1	TGCGCCAGCACCTGGGACAGACCCCAAGAGACCCAGTACTTC	CASTWDRPQETQYF
TRBV5-6	NA	TRBJ2-1	TRBD2	TGTGCCAGCAGCGGACCTAGCGGGGGGGCCGATGAGCAGTTCTTC	CASSGPSGGADEQFF
TRBV28	NA	TRBJ1-6	NA	TGTGCCAGCAGTTTTTGGGGGGAGGGATCACCCCTCCACTTT	CASSFWGEGSPLHF
TRBV5-3	NA	TRBJ1-2	TRBD1	TGTGCCAGAAGTTCTCGACAGGGCCCTAACTATGGCTACACCTTC	CARSSRQGPNYGYTF
TRBV27	NA	TRBJ2-7	NA	TGTGCCAGCAGTCCCCGGACCGAGTCCTACGAGCAGTACTTC	CASSPRTESYEQYF
TRBV7-9	NA	TRBJ2-7	NA	TGTGCCAGCGCAGGGGGGTCCTACGAGCAGTACTTC	CASAGGSYEQYF
TRBV6-1	few	TRBJ2-7	NA	TGTGCCAGCACTGACAGATACGAGCAGTACTTC	CASTDRYEQYF